This TCR beta chain derives from a study of cytomegalovirus exposure and HLA in healthy donors. Study as a whole: In an early release, HLA-typed donors contributed tens of millions of unique TCR sequences.

Researchers ran the PCR with 60 Vbeta and 13 Jbeta primers. Profiled with immunoSEQ multiplex PCR; TCRdb holds only in-frame clones, not every one. The sample yields 110,000 to 150,000 clones, about three quarters seen once. This CDR3 has 17 amino acids. The V gene's germline CDR1 is SGHTA and CDR2 FQGNSA. V trimming: 5 bases; J trimming: 8 bases; junction bases outside the gene matches: 14. Study-wide points: Within an earlier analysis, most TCR beta V segments proved productive either about 90% or about 30% of the time. Overall, 164 TCR beta chains were annotated as cytomegalovirus-associated.

About this clone: No antigen is known for it.

The clonotype comes from a male donor in good health and CMV-seropositive. V gene TRBV7-2 combines with J gene TRBJ2-3; 12 bases agree with TRBD2. The specimen sequenced was PBMCs. CDR3 nucleotides: TGTGCCAGCAGCGACTGGGCTAGCGGGGGGGACTGGGTTACGCAGTATTTT. This gives the protein CASSDWASGGDWVTQYF.